What follows is one T cell receptor (beta chain) and its context. Other DNA sequences from this sample encode an identical CDR3 as well. The data belong to a study of blood T cell repertoires in COVID-19. Enrollees, about 18 to 95 years old, lived in approximately 24 US areas. Clinical history as reported by participants underpinned cohort assignment. Cohort 3 recovery required two negative PCRs, clearance, or symptom resolution. V shed 3 bases and J shed 0 bases, with 5 bases lying between them. The CDR3 runs to 13 residues. Germline-derived CDR1 and CDR2 are MDHEN and SYDVKM. In the authors' methods: Quantification of nucleated cells was approximated via reference gene primer amplification. The data were produced by immunoSEQ multiplex PCR, yet TCRdb's version contains in-frame clones alone and is incomplete. Clone size and the V and J calls come from that table; the DNA yielded D and trimming. The sample includes 150,000 to 200,000 clones, approximately 82% of them seen just once.

The clonotype was recovered from a woman in her 50s who had recovered from COVID-19. Sample: PBMCs or T cells enriched from blood (not recorded which). The V gene is TRBV28, the J gene TRBJ1-2; no clear D. In DNA form, the CDR3 reads TGTGCCAGCAGTTTGGCAGCTAACTATGGCTACACCTTC. As protein: CASSLAANYGYTF.